This T cell receptor (beta chain) is drawn from a study of cytomegalovirus exposure and HLA in healthy donors (dated by TCRdb to the late 2010s). For the study in its entirety: An earlier analysis of several hundred of the donors reported roughly 300 Gb of sequence data and 100 million to 140 million unique TCR beta sequences from 190 million or so T cells. Rather than drawing on any new phenotypic data, the later analysis identified candidate immune exposures from TCR beta sequences and the way those sequences occurred across donors. Along with the roughly 710-subject first cohort, a separate validation cohort of 120 different subjects was used. An early release that covered some 640 HLA-typed donors contained around 330 gigabases of sequencing data and about 84 million unique TCR sequences. Typing coverage differed by locus: A, B, C, DRB1 and DQB1 were typed in about 629-640 donors, DQA1 in 500 to 550, DPA1 in roughly 590, and DPB1 in around 440. Of the 300 to 450 genotyped donors, over 80% were placed in the genetic ancestry cluster associated with self-reported Caucasian donors. Across about 380 genotyped donors of the cohort, an average of approximately 220,000 unique TCR beta nucleotide sequences per donor were sequenced, and approximately 19% of those sequences were non-productive. The study aimed to test whether signatures of past pathogen exposure could be identified by cataloging public T cell receptors. Every discovery cohort repertoire had been produced on one sequencing platform. In an earlier analysis of 500 to 650 of the donors, high-throughput TCR beta sequencing was used to judge whether each TCR beta V gene segment behaved as functional or pseudogenic. HLA typing covered class I and class II loci at four-digit resolution. Donor age, sex, ethnicity and CMV serostatus were compiled together with the repertoire data. A later genetic analysis took genome-wide SNP genotypes for about 65% of the roughly 670 donors and used that subset as a discovery cohort. The study combined high-throughput TCR immunosequencing, statistical association of individual TCRs with disease status, and machine learning to predict cytomegalovirus infection status. In a later analysis, previously published TCR beta repertoires from more than 500 donors were re-analyzed and high-resolution HLA genotyping was added so that TCR occurrence patterns could be studied. The T cell repertoires of around 730 subjects were profiled by immunosequencing and related to cytomegalovirus serostatus. About five DR-DQ haplotypes were handled as single units for association and clustering, since linkage in the cohort was strong. Overall study outcomes, separate from this receptor: Roughly uniform sequencing depth across donors was assumed in presence/absence analyses, although this assumption may not hold. According to a later analysis, TCR association rates differed among HLA loci, with DRB1 alleles showing the most associated TCRs and HLA-C alleles showing the fewest. For the cohort, immune exposure information was limited to CMV serostatus. Compared with equally common non-associated chains, HLA-associated TCR beta chains in a later analysis were more clonally expanded and had lower generation probabilities. A cluster of highly shared sequence variants was judged likely to represent a technical artifact of the sequencing pipeline. This cohort had only TCR beta chains sequenced, and the lack of alpha or paired-chain data limited which features could be detected. V-gene and J-gene trimming of TCR beta chains was associated with a missense DCLRE1C variant in a later genetic analysis, and the association was replicated in an independent cohort. In a later analysis, several top co-occurrence clusters were reported to appear linked to parvovirus B19, influenza, CMV and Epstein-Barr virus. Broadly in line with IMGT annotations, most TCR beta V segments showed up in productive rearrangements about 90% or about 30% of the time in an earlier analysis of under 700 of the donors. The authors suggested that the approach could potentially be extended to other disease states and immunological phenotypes. Linkage disequilibrium might explain the correlated functional status among segregating V segments, but an unknown experimental factor could not be excluded. Strong co-occurrence of HLA alleles, especially DR and DQ, made assigning TCR associations to individual alleles difficult. In both the original and validation cohorts, the classifier was reported to diagnose cytomegalovirus status with high specificity and sensitivity. In vitro tests confirmed that three of the cytomegalovirus-associated TCR beta chains recognize cytomegalovirus antigens. According to a later genetic analysis, donors in an Asian-associated ancestry cluster had fewer N-insertions in productive TCRs than the roughly 660-donor mean. The study gave a list of roughly 150 TCR beta chains associated with cytomegalovirus. About 15 rarely observed V segments, including chromosome 9 orphons, were excluded from the earlier analysis of several hundred of the donors because counts were too low. A further reported finding was that TCR beta sequences accurately predicted the HLA-A and HLA-B alleles for most subjects in the first cohort. In a later analysis, more than 15,000 TCR beta sequences were associated with specific HLA alleles at a false discovery rate of 0.05. Because some donors lacked HLA typing at each locus, the association tests relied only on the typed subset. In a later analysis, most CMV-associated TCR beta chains were found to appear HLA-restricted, with HLA associations seemingly driven largely by CMV exposure. Most TCR sequences were seen in very few donors, while some public TCRs were found in many individuals.

Points on this clone: What this receptor recognizes is not known. Per-nucleotide qualities are absent, and no much larger clonotype sits a single base away.

The library relied on the immunoSEQ multiplex PCR assay. The multiplex PCR relied on a mix of 60 forward primers for TCR Vbeta segments and 13 reverse primers for TCR Jbeta segments. A multiplex PCR assay on genomic DNA amplified the CDR3 region of rearranged TCR beta genes. On the Illumina HiSeq System, the amplified TCR beta libraries were sequenced as 87-base-pair reads. On the authors' methods: In a later analysis, tens of millions of unique TCR beta chains were counted across the roughly 670 repertoires, and about 9.9 million of these chains were shared by at least two donors. A nearest-neighbor algorithm error-corrected the raw reads and collapsed the reads into unique sequences, merging closely related sequences to remove PCR and sequencing errors. Alignment of CDR3 sequences to IMGT reference sequences was used to assign V, D and J gene segments. For a sequence to be retained, a match of at least six nucleotides was required to both a V gene segment and a J gene segment. A rearrangement counted as productive if the CDR3 had no stop codons and remained in frame with V and J, and every other rearrangement counted as non-productive. Following IMGT convention, CDR3 was defined as the stretch from the second conserved V-encoded cysteine to the conserved J-encoded phenylalanine. The earlier analysis of 450 to 750 of the donors excluded any sequence lacking an unambiguous match to a single V gene segment. In an earlier analysis of roughly 600 of the donors, a V segment was called functional when productive rearrangements were above 56.7%, and segregating when the standard deviation between donors exceeded 5%. A statistical classification framework was developed to diagnose cytomegalovirus status using the catalog of TCR beta chain sequences. V and J gene assignment, in a later analysis, came from comparing TCR nucleotide sequences with IMGT/GENE-DB human TR gene sequences. The TCRdist pipeline was used in a later analysis to assign CDR3 sequences and most-parsimonious VDJ recombination scenarios. A later analysis defined each TCR beta chain by its CDR3 amino acid sequence plus V-gene family, and excluded reads lacking a unique V-gene family. A later analysis removed 550 to 700 highly shared, low-generation-probability nucleotide sequences to deal with suspected cross-contamination and a sequencing artifact. For each public chain, a later analysis derived a clonal expansion index from normalized ranks of inferred template counts within each repertoire. A later analysis computed generation probabilities with a VDJ recombination model fitted to out-of-frame rearrangements, and checked the results against IGoR. In a later analysis, TCR-TCR, TCR-HLA and TCR-CMV co-occurrence was scored with hypergeometric tests, and a repertoire-size bias correction was applied to TCR pairs. In a later analysis, false discovery rates were estimated by permuting HLA or CMV assignments 20 times. In a later analysis, co-occurring TCRs were grouped with DBSCAN, and TCRdist sequence similarity was added when clustering was performed within HLA-allele-positive subsets. Repertoires with fewer than 30,000 or more than 120,000 public chains, plus five repertoires with anomalous nucleotide sharing, were excluded from co-occurrence clustering. This is the immuneACCESS table as TCRdb keeps it, with only in-frame sequences that have V and J called. A part of the clones is gone; compared with another copy, unresolved V genes explain less than half, and the rest is unexplained. That table supplies the V and J calls and clone size; D and trimming were determined from the DNA. For this sample the table gives about 160,000 clones, of which about four fifths were detected only once. Roughly 13% of the sample lies in the top ten.

The cohort comprised some 730 healthy bone marrow donors. Cohort members were all nominally healthy when sampled, although unrecorded immune exposures were likely present. The donor tested CMV seronegative, placing the donor among the 352 seronegative members of the cohort. A peripheral blood sample was collected from each donor, and TCR beta sequencing was performed on peripheral blood mononuclear cells. The Qiagen DNeasy Blood Extraction Kit was used to extract genomic DNA from the blood cell samples. The TCR comes from a woman aged 50 to 60 in good health and CMV-seronegative. The sequenced material came from PBMCs.

The sequenced DNA: TGCGCCAGCAGCCAAGTAACGCGGGGCGGGAATGAGCAGTTCTTC. Its translation reads: CASSQVTRGGNEQFF. The rearranged segments are TRBV4-3 and TRBJ2-1; TRBD2 is perhaps the D gene, given 6 matching bases. Based on the germline V gene, the CDR1 and CDR2 sequences are LGHNA and YSLEER. The V end loses 1 base and the J end loses 7 bases, and a stretch of 14 bases separates them. There are 15 amino acids in the CDR3, from cysteine to phenylalanine inclusive. Of the read, only the CDR3 DNA is kept; its 45 bases are in frame from base 1.